These 24 T cell receptor beta chains were sequenced from one sample in a study of T-cell memory formation after mild COVID-19. TCRdb itself ran the 5' RACE reads through MiXCR, one entry per CDR3 protein. In the table there are approximately 250,000 distinct CDR3 sequences, around 15% of which are singletons. Sequenced: PBMCs or a T cell subset sorted from them (not recorded which). The receptors derive from a young man who had mild COVID-19 (a few samples of this study predate the infection). Cell type and time point are not known.

CDR3 residues: CSAPRTGLGAGEQYF. The CDR3 DNA follows: TGCAGTGCTCCCCGGACAGGGCTGGGTGCGGGGGAGCAGTACTTC. This chain joins TRBV20-1 and TRBJ2-7; 8 bases match TRBD1. CDR1 is DFQATT, CDR2 SNEGSKA, per germline (reference sequence). V trimming: 5 bases; J trimming: 7 bases; junction bases outside the gene matches: 16. The CDR3 contains 15 residues.

CDR3 region: CASSSQGSNEQFF. Here the CDR3 DNA reads TGTGCCAGCAGTTCCCAGGGGAGCAATGAGCAGTTCTTC. V gene TRBV6-2 or TRBV6-3 combines with J gene TRBJ2-1; tentatively, D is TRBD1 (6 bases). Germline CDR1 MNHEY, CDR2 SVGEGT. The CDR3 length is 13 residues. Trimming pared 4 bases from V and 6 bases from J, leaving 10 bases between.

Only a few counts were recorded for this clonotype. The genes are TRBV10-3 and TRBJ2-5, with TRBD2 matching 9 bases. Germline V gene data show CDR1 as ENHRY and CDR2 as SYGVKD. The length of the CDR3 is 14 residues. V shed 8 bases and J 5 bases; nucleotides not matched to a gene: 9. The CDR3 is CAIRTTSGGETQYF. CDR3 DNA sequence: TGTGCCATCCGAACGACTAGCGGAGGGGAGACCCAGTACTTC.

This clonotype was seen more than once but under ten times. The rearrangement uses TRBV6-2 or TRBV6-3 and TRBJ2-2, with TRBD2 matching 13 bases. The CDR3 runs to 18 residues. Germline V CDR1 and CDR2: MNHEY, SVGEGT. Unmatched junction bases numbered 10, after V lost 6 bases and J lost 3 bases. Here the CDR3 DNA reads TGTGCCAGCAGCAGAACCTGGACTAGCGGGGGAGACACCGGGGAGCTGTTTTTT. As protein: CASSRTWTSGGDTGELFF.

The chain employs TRBV6-2 or TRBV6-3 and TRBJ2-3, with a tentative D call TRBD2 (7 bases). Trimming left V 6 bases short and J 5 bases short, with 21 bases between. Germline V gene lookup returns CDR1 MNHEY and CDR2 SVGEGT. The length of the CDR3 is 16 residues. DNA of the CDR3: TGTGCCAGCAGCAGAAATGGGGGGGCCGTGGTAGATACGCAGTATTTT. It is translated as CASSRNGGAVVDTQYF.

This clonotype was seen a few times. The V and J genes are TRBV28 and TRBJ2-3; 9 positions match TRBD2. The J segment lost 9 bases and the V segment lost 6 bases, leaving 13 bases of the junction unmatched. The CDR3 runs to 15 residues. Germline loops: CDR1 MDHEN, CDR2 SYDVKM. The DNA of the CDR3 is TGTGCCAGCAGAGGACTAGCGACTACCGAGGGGACGCAGTATTTT. Translated, it gives CASRGLATTEGTQYF.

The rearrangement joins TRBV12-5 to TRBJ2-7, with 9 bases identical to TRBD1. The junction had 10 bases not matched to a gene; V was cut back by 9 bases and J by 4 bases. Germline CDR1 is LGHNT and CDR2 is FRNRAP. The length of the CDR3 is 14 residues. CDR3 residues: CARPPGQGSYEQYV. The DNA of the CDR3 is TGTGCTAGGCCCCCGGGACAGGGATCATACGAGCAGTACGTC.

This clonotype appeared a few times. V and J are TRBV4-3 and TRBJ2-7; no firm D call. Deletions cut 0 bases from V and 3 bases from J, with 12 bases between. This CDR3 region has 15 residues. Germline assignment: CDR1 LGHNA and CDR2 YSLEER. The CDR3 nucleotides are TGCGCCAGCAGCCAAGAATCGGGCCTCAGCTACGAGCAGTACTTC. Protein: CASSQESGLSYEQYF.

This clonotype was observed a handful of times. V and J are TRBV6-2 or TRBV6-3 and TRBJ1-5; no reliable D call. CDR1 and CDR2 from the germline V gene are MNHEY and SVGEGT. The CDR3 sequence is 13 residues long. Trimming removed 5 bases from V and 5 bases from J, with 10 bases in between. CDR3 nucleotide sequence: TGTGCCAGCAGTGAGACAACTTATCAGCCCCAGCATTTT. Its protein is CASSETTYQPQHF.

This chain connects TRBV15 to TRBJ2-1, with TRBD1 matching 7 bases. This CDR3 has 15 amino acids. V shed 4 bases and J 4 bases; nucleotides not matched to a gene: 7. Germline assignment: CDR1 LNHNV and CDR2 YYDKDF (reference sequence). The DNA for the CDR3 is TGTGCCACCAGCAACCGGGACAGCCCTTACAATGAGCAGTTCTTC. It translates to CATSNRDSPYNEQFF.

This clonotype was counted between two and nine times. The junction departs from germline at one end; a sequencing error may be responsible. The V gene is TRBV7-7, the J gene TRBJ2-2, with D perhaps matching TRBD1 (6 bases). CDR3 length equals 13 residues. Germline CDR1 SSHAT, CDR2 FNYEAQ (reference sequence). CDR3 sequence reads: CASSPTQGGELFF. The CDR3 region has the DNA TGTGCTAGCAGCCCAACGCAGGGGGGGGAGCTGTTTTTT.

A few counts support this clonotype. V and J are TRBV3-1 and TRBJ2-5; perhaps D is TRBD1 or TRBD2 (5 bases each). This CDR3 region has 16 residues. CDR1 and CDR2 from the germline V gene are LGHDT and YNNKEL (reference sequence). V was pared by 2 bases and J by 5 bases, with 18 bases between. The CDR3 region has the DNA TGTGCCAGCAGCCAAAGACCCGGGGCTGCAGGGGAGACCCAGTACTTC. Translating it yields CASSQRPGAAGETQYF.

This clonotype was found a few times. The V gene is TRBV7-2, the J gene TRBJ1-5; tentative D call: TRBD1 (6 bases). Germline V gives CDR1 SGHTA, CDR2 FQGNSA. This CDR3 spans 14 amino acids. Trimming took off 3 bases at V and 8 bases at J, with 14 bases between the two ends. The DNA of the CDR3 is TGTGCCAGCAGCTTCGCAGGGGCGGACGAGCCCCAGCATTTT. As protein: CASSFAGADEPQHF.

This clonotype was counted a few times. This sequence joins TRBV7-9 and TRBJ2-7, with D uncertain. The CDR3 sequence is 14 residues long. CDR1 is SEHNR and CDR2 is FQNEAQ in the germline V gene (reference sequence). Trimming took 0 bases from V and 1 from J, leaving 7 bases between them. The DNA of the CDR3 is TGTGCCAGCAGCTTAGCGCCTCTGTCCTACGAGCAGTACGTC. It translates to CASSLAPLSYEQYV.

The table lists this clonotype with a few counts. This CDR3 reads CASTLSGGADTQYF. As DNA, the CDR3 is TGTGCCAGCACCCTGAGCGGGGGGGCAGATACGCAGTATTTT. The genes are TRBV7-6 and TRBJ2-3, with 10 bases aligning to TRBD2. CDR1 SGHVS and CDR2 FNYEAQ come from the germline V gene. Trimming at V came to 7 bases and at J to 4 bases, leaving 5 bases not matched to a gene. CDR3 length: 14 amino acids.

The chain links TRBV18 to TRBJ2-7, with D tentatively TRBD1 (6 bases). The V and J ends lost 5 bases and 10 bases respectively, with 18 bases between them. CDR3 length: 13 amino acids. CDR1 KGHSH and CDR2 LQKENI come from the germline V gene. The CDR3, as DNA: TGTGCCAGCTCAGGAAGGGACAAAACGGGACAGTACGTC. As protein: CASSGRDKTGQYV.

This clonotype was observed many times. The rearrangement links TRBV12-3 or TRBV12-4 to TRBJ1-6; D unclear. The CDR3 sequence is 13 residues long. V was cut by 10 bases and J by 4 bases, with 11 bases left in between. This CDR3 is CATRETYNSPLHF. CDR3 coding DNA: TGTGCCACCCGGGAAACTTATAATTCACCCCTCCACTTT.

The table lists this clonotype with a few counts. The V call is TRBV6-2 or TRBV6-3, the J call TRBJ2-6; no clear D. The V and J ends lost 7 bases and 0 bases respectively, with 13 bases between them. The CDR3 totals 16 residues. The germline V gene has CDR1 MNHEY and CDR2 SVGEGT. The CDR3, as DNA: TGTGCCAGCAACCACCAGCGCCCCTCTGGGGCCAACGTCCTGACTTTC. This codes for CASNHQRPSGANVLTF.

This clonotype was seen repeatedly, ten times or more. V usage is TRBV4-1 and J usage is TRBJ2-1; TRBD2 agrees at 9 bases. Germline CDR1 and CDR2: MGHRA and YSYEKL. The CDR3 covers 16 residues. Trimming cost V 3 bases and J 3 bases; bases outside gene matches: 6. The CDR3 DNA is TGCGCCAGCAGCCAGGCCGGGACTAGCTTCTACAATGAGCAGTTCTTC. This sequence encodes CASSQAGTSFYNEQFF.

The chain joins TRBV7-8 to TRBJ2-1, with a tentative D call TRBD2 (5 bases). The CDR3 runs to 13 residues. V dropped 1 base and J dropped 13 bases, with 14 bases sitting between them. Looked up from germline, CDR1 is SGHVS and CDR2 is FQNEAQ. CDR3 DNA sequence: TGTGCCAGCAGCTTAGTAGACCGGGAACTCCAGTTCTTC. Residues: CASSLVDRELQFF.

This chain connects TRBV29-1 to TRBJ2-5; D is tentatively TRBD1 or TRBD2 (5 bases each). The germline V gene encodes CDR1 SQVTM and CDR2 ANQGSEA. Between the trimmed V and J ends, which lost 7 bases and 1 base, there was a span of 7 bases. The CDR3 loop spans 11 amino acids. The CDR3, as DNA: TGCAGCGCGGGACGCCAAGAGACCCAGTACTTC. The encoded protein is CSAGRQETQYF.

This chain uses TRBV7-9 with TRBJ2-7; TRBD1 aligns across 7 bases. The V segment lost 5 bases and the J segment 2 bases; nucleotides outside the gene matches: 3. The CDR3 consists of 13 residues. Germline CDR1 and CDR2: SEHNR and FQNEAQ (reference sequence). The DNA for the CDR3 is TGTGCCAGCAGCAATCAGGGGGCCTACGAGCAGTACTTC. This codes for CASSNQGAYEQYF.

The sample holds a few counts of this clonotype. The CDR3, as DNA: TGTGCCAGCAGGCGGGACAGCTACGAGCAGTACGTC. Translated, it gives CASRRDSYEQYV. The chain has TRBV6-2 or TRBV6-3 and TRBJ2-7; possibly TRBD1 for D (7 bases). The V end was cut by 6 bases, the J end by 3 bases, with 9 bases between. Germline V gene lookup returns CDR1 MNHEY and CDR2 SVGEGT. The CDR3 sequence is 12 residues long.

This clonotype came up a few times. The chain employs TRBV12-3 or TRBV12-4 and TRBJ1-2; the match to TRBD1 covers 7 bases. V was clipped by 4 bases and J by 5 bases; unmatched bases: 13. The length of the CDR3 is 16 residues. The CDR3 sequence is CASSSLTRQGTYGYTF. The CDR3 DNA sequence: TGTGCCAGCAGTTCCCTGACCCGACAGGGTACTTATGGCTACACCTTC.